The text below deals with one T cell receptor beta chain. This entry is derived from a study of T cells in Graves' hyperthyroidism and ophthalmopathy. The CDR3 length is 17 residues. V lost 2 bases and J 6 bases, leaving 17 bases between the germline ends. Germline V gene lookup returns CDR1 LGHNA and CDR2 YSLEER. Hyperthyroidism in the patients, aged 18 to 65, was newly diagnosed and under 2 months in duration. It was RNA transcripts that yielded the amplified TCR beta CDR3 regions. Using the HTBI primer set, a first-round RT-PCR was run on the TCR CDR3. TCRdb itself ran the multiplex PCR reads through MiXCR, one entry per CDR3 protein. The repertoire holds hundreds of thousands of distinct CDR3 sequences, 15% to 19% seen once, with 13% to 15% in the top ten.

The clonotype comes from a woman aged 18-30 years with Graves' hyperthyroidism. Sequencing was performed on blood. The genes are TRBV4-3 and TRBJ1-6; D gene uncertain. This CDR3 is CASSQRVVSYFNSPLHF. In nucleotides, the CDR3 is TGCGCCAGCAGCCAACGGGTTGTCAGCTACTTTAATTCACCCCTCCACTTT.